This T cell receptor beta chain was sequenced during a study of blood T cell repertoires in COVID-19. Study overall: Whether acute or convalescent, the COVID-19 samples came from the United States, Italy and Spain.

V shed 5 bases, J shed 12 bases, and the junction held 3 bases outside the gene matches. The CDR3 is 11 amino acids. Germline V CDR1 and CDR2: SGHNT, YENEEA. Generated by immunoSEQ multiplex PCR, the TCRdb table keeps only in-frame clones and is missing some. The table has hundreds of thousands of clones, under 90% seen once; the top ten hold approximately 4.1%. The source is a man aged 25 to 45 who had recovered from COVID-19. The chain has TRBV11-3 and TRBJ2-1; 8 nucleotides agree with TRBD2. The specimen sequenced was PBMCs or T cells enriched from blood (not recorded which). The CDR3, as DNA: TGTGCCAGCAGCCGAGGACTAGCGCAGTTCTTC. Protein product: CASSRGLAQFF.